A selection of T cell receptor beta chains follows, all from one sample in a study of T cells in Graves' hyperthyroidism and ophthalmopathy. TCRdb re-called the multiplex PCR reads through MiXCR, storing one row per CDR3 protein. The sample has roughly 300,000 distinct CDR3 sequences, around a sixth seen once. Sequencing was done on a sample of blood. The source of these receptors is a woman aged 45-65 years with Graves' hyperthyroidism. CDR3s include the opening cysteine and the closing phenylalanine or tryptophan. The order of the fields is D gene, J gene, V gene, clone size, CDR3 DNA, CDR3 protein. D genes are given only for firm matches. Clone size, where shown, is once, few, many, or a class for clones that have expanded.

-,TRBJ1-1,TRBV10-3,-,TGTGCCATCAGTGAGGGAGCTCACGGCACGGCTTTCTTT,CAISEGAHGTAFF
-,TRBJ2-3,TRBV2,few,TGTGCCAGCAGTGAACTTGCGTACACAGATACGCAGTATTTT,CASSELAYTDTQYF
-,TRBJ1-5,TRBV6-1,many,TGTGCCAGCAGTGAAGACGGGGTCCTAGCCCCCCAGCATTTT,CASSEDGVLAPQHF
-,TRBJ1-2,TRBV5-1,many,TGCGCCAGCAGCTTGGAGGCCGGGGGGAATAACTATGGCTACACCTTC,CASSLEAGGNNYGYTF
TRBD1,TRBJ2-2,TRBV10-3,few,TGTGCCATCATGAAGGGGGCAGGAGACACCGGGGAGCTGTTTTTT,CAIMKGAGDTGELFF
-,TRBJ2-5,TRBV20-1,-,TGCAGCGCTAGTGGGGTTGGGACCCAGTACTTC,CSASGVGTQYF
-,TRBJ1-1,TRBV18,once,TGTGCCAGCTCACCAGCAGGCGGTGAAGCTTTCTTT,CASSPAGGEAFF
TRBD2,TRBJ2-5,TRBV4-1,-,TGCGCCAGCAGCCAAGGTCCGGGGGGAGAGACCCAGTACTTC,CASSQGPGGETQYF
-,TRBJ1-3,TRBV6-1,few,TGTGCCAGCAGTGTGCATGGACGGAAGATTGGAAACACCATATATTTT,CASSVHGRKIGNTIYF
-,TRBJ1-1,TRBV20-1,few,TGCAGTGCTAGGGGGGCCGAACACCGGCTTGTTGAAGCTTTCTTT,CSARGAEHRLVEAFF
TRBD1,TRBJ2-3,TRBV4-1,few,TGCGCCAGCAGCCAAGGGCCCCCCGGGACAGAGGGAGATACGCAGTATTTT,CASSQGPPGTEGDTQYF
-,TRBJ2-2,TRBV28,many,TGTGCCAGCAGCTGGGGGGTAACACGGTCACACACCGGGGAGCTGTTTTTT,CASSWGVTRSHTGELFF
-,TRBJ1-4,TRBV7-6,many,TGTGCCAGCAGCTTAGAGGGTCCTCGGGAAAAACTGTTTTTT,CASSLEGPREKLFF
-,TRBJ1-1,TRBV4-2,many,TGTGCCAGCAGCCGAGGACAGTCACTAAACACTGAAGCTTTCTTT,CASSRGQSLNTEAFF
-,TRBJ2-2,TRBV20-1,-,TGCAGTGCCGACCAAGGAAAGAACACCGGGGAGCTGTTTTTT,CSADQGKNTGELFF
-,TRBJ2-1,TRBV20-1,few,TGCAGTGCTATAGGGGGGTCGCTCAATGAGCAGTTCTTC,CSAIGGSLNEQFF
TRBD2,TRBJ2-1,TRBV28,few,TGTGCCAGCAGTTCGACTAGCGGGACGTCCTACAATGAGCAGTTCTTC,CASSSTSGTSYNEQFF
TRBD2,TRBJ2-7,TRBV20-1,-,TGCAGTGCTGGAGATGCGGGAGGCCCCAGTTCCTACGAGCAGTACTTC,CSAGDAGGPSSYEQYF
TRBD2,TRBJ2-3,TRBV2,many,TGTGCCAGCAGTGATATCCCAAGCGGGGGTTCCCGAACCTTCGGAGATACGCAGTATTTT,CASSDIPSGGSRTFGDTQYF
-,TRBJ1-2,TRBV20-1,few,TGCAGTGCTAGAGACCCCCGTGAGGTTGGCTACACCTTC,CSARDPREVGYTF